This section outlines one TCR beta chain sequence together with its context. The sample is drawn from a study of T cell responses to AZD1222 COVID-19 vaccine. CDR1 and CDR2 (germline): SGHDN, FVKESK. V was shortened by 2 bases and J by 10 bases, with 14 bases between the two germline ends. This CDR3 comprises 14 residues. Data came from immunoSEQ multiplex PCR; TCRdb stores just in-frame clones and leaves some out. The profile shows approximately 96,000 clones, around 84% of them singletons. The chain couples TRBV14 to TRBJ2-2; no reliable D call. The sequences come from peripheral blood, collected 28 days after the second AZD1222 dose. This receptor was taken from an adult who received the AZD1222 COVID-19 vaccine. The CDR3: CASSQSPGVLELFF. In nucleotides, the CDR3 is TGTGCCAGCAGCCAATCTCCTGGCGTACTGGAGCTGTTTTTT.